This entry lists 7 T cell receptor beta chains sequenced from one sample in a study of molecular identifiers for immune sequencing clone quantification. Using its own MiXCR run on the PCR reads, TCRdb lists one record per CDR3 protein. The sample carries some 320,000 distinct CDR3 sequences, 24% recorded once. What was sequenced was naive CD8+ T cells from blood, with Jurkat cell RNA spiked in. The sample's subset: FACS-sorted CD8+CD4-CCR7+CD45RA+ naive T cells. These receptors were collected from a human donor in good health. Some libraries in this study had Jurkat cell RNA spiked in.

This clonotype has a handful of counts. CDR3 in DNA: TGTGCCAGCAGCTACGACAGGGTCACCTACGAGCAGTACTTC. This gives the protein CASSYDRVTYEQYF. This chain uses TRBV6-6 with TRBJ2-7, with 7 nucleotides matching TRBD1. CDR1 is MNHNY, CDR2 SVGAGI, per germline (reference sequence). The V and J ends lost 6 bases and 2 bases, in that order; junction bases with no gene match: 7. The CDR3 is 14 amino acids.

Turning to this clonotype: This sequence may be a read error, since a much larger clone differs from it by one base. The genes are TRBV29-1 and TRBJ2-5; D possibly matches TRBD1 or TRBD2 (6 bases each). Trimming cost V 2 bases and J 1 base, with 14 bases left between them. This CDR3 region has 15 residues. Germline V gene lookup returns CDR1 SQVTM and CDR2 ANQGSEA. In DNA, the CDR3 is TGCAGCGTTGAAAGGGGGGACCGCCTCCAAGAGACCCAGTACTTC. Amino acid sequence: CSVERGDRLQETQYF. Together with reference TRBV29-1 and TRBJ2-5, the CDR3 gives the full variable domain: SAVISQKPSRDICQRGTSLTIQCQVDSQVTMMFWYRQQPGQSLTLIATANQGSEATYESGFVIDKFPISRPNLTFSTLTVSNMSPEDSSIYLCSVERGDRLQETQYFGPGTRLLVL.

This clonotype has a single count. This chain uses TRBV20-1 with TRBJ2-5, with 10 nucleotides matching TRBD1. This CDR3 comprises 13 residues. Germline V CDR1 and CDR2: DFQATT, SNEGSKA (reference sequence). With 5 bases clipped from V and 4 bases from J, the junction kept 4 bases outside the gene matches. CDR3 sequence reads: CSAGQGGVETQYF. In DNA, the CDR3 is TGCAGTGCTGGACAGGGGGGGGTAGAGACCCAGTACTTC.

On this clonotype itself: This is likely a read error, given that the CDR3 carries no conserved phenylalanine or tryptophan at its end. The CDR3 DNA reads TGCAGTGCCCCGGTCTTCAGGTCTAACTATGGCTACACCATC. It yields the protein CSAPVFRSNYGYTI. The J gene is TRBJ1-2, the V gene TRBV20-1; D uncertain. The CDR3 consists of 14 residues. V lost 6 bases, J lost 0 bases, and 14 bases lay in between. CDR1 is DFQATT, CDR2 SNEGSKA, per germline (reference sequence).

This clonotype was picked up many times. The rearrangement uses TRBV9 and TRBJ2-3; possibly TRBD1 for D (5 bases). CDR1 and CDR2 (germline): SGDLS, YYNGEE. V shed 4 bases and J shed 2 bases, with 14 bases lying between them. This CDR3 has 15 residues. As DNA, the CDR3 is TGTGCCAGCAGCCCCCGACAGAAGCTCACAGATACGCAGTATTTT. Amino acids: CASSPRQKLTDTQYF.

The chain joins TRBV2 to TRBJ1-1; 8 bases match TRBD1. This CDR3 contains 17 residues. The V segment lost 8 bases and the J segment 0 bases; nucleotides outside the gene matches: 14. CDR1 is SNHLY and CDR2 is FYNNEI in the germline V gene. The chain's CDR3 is CASGVPGQEDMNTEAFF. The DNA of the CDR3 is TGTGCCAGCGGTGTTCCGGGACAGGAAGACATGAACACTGAAGCTTTCTTT.

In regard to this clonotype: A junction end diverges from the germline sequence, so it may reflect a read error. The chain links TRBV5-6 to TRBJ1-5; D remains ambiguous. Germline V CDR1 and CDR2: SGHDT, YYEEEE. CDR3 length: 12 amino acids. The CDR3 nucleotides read TGTGCCAGCAACACAGCCTTCCAGCGCCAGCATTTT. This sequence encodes CASNTAFQRQHF.